The text below deals with one TCR beta chain. The data were obtained in a study of blood T cells in healthy people across ages. In the study overall: Per two T cells, about one barcoded beta molecule was captured through template switching.

A sample-barcoded 5' primer and a J-beta primer mix were used in a second PCR of about 7 to 12 cycles. Carrying 12 random nucleotides, a template-switch adaptor labeled each individual cDNA molecule. TCRdb ran MiXCR on the 5' RACE reads and lists one entry per CDR3 protein. The top ten hold 7% to 9.5% of the sample, which has about 1,600,000 distinct CDR3 sequences, approximately 40% seen once. The CDR3 contains 18 residues. V lost 4 bases and J 1 base, leaving 20 bases between the germline ends. The V gene's germline CDR1 is SNHLY and CDR2 FYNNEI. Each donor was a healthy Caucasian individual from Russia, aged roughly 6 to 90.

This sequence originates from a young woman in good health. The specimen was blood. This chain uses TRBV2 with TRBJ2-1; D is possibly TRBD2 (5 bases). The CDR3 loop is CASSGSGYLARSYNEQFF. The CDR3 DNA is TGTGCCAGCAGTGGGAGTGGATATCTAGCACGGTCCTACAATGAGCAGTTCTTC.